What follows is one T cell receptor (beta chain) and its context. Its antigen remains unidentified. The method was immunoSEQ multiplex PCR; TCRdb's version includes in-frame clones alone and lacks a portion of them. The table lists 40,000 to 50,000 clones, about 77% of them singletons. The sample originates from a study of PD-1 blockade in classical Hodgkin lymphoma. Study information: Patients were dosed intravenously with nivolumab at 3 mg/kg every 2 weeks.

Patients all relapsed after autologous stem cell transplantation, and there was variation in brentuximab vedotin exposure. Patients showed best responses of complete response, partial response or progressive disease. The V end was cut by 2 bases, the J end by 4 bases, with 8 bases between. This CDR3 has 13 amino acids. Germline V gene sequence: CDR1 MNHEY, CDR2 SVGAGI. The study, taken as a whole, reports: Only CD4+ TCR diversity, not CD8+, had risen significantly by C4D1. Excluded were patients who started nivolumab under 1 year after ASCT, a group that had lower diversity.

The input for sequencing was peripheral blood mononuclear cells (PBMCs), taken at baseline. The rearrangement uses TRBV6-5 and TRBJ1-1; D is perhaps TRBD1 (5 bases). The TCR was taken from a human donor with classical Hodgkin lymphoma. The CDR3 sequence is CASSYGASTEAFF. Here the CDR3 DNA reads TGTGCCAGCAGTTACGGGGCCAGCACTGAAGCTTTCTTT.